The sequence of this TCR beta chain was determined in a study of molecular identifiers for immune sequencing clone quantification. Study-wide results and limits: Highly expanded clone sizes could end up underestimated if a barcode were shared by identical TCR molecules.

The CDR3 spans 16 residues. CDR1 MDHEN and CDR2 SYDVKM come from the germline V gene. On this clonotype: Its antigen is unknown. The junction departs from the called germline gene at one end, perhaps through a read error.

Naive CD8 libraries came from about 20,000 to 1,000,000 sorted cells with 10%, 30% or 50% RNA. Isolation of naive CD8 T cells was achieved by sorting on a CD8+CD4-CCR7+CD45RA+ phenotype. Preparation methods for the bulk TCR libraries were those previously described, with listed TCR primers. TCRdb used MiXCR to reprocess the PCR reads, holding one entry per CDR3 protein. Among 7,500 to 9,500 distinct CDR3 sequences listed, 14% were seen once. The rearrangement links TRBV28 to TRBJ2-3, with 8 bases fitting TRBD2. The specimen sequenced was naive CD8+ T cells from blood, with Jurkat cell RNA spiked in. The subset here: FACS-sorted CD8+CD4-CCR7+CD45RA+ naive T cells. This TCR was recovered from a human donor in good health. Some libraries in this study had Jurkat cell RNA spiked in. CDR3 DNA sequence: TGTACCAGCTGTATACGACTAGCGACGAGCGGAGATACGCAGTATTTT. Protein product: CTSCIRLATSGDTQYF.